The 6 T cell receptor beta chains given below trace back to one sample, sequenced in a study of blood T cells in healthy people across ages. Sample-barcoded 5' priming and a J-beta primer mix drove a second PCR of roughly 6 to 12 cycles. One entry per CDR3 protein, called by TCRdb with MiXCR from the 5' RACE reads. The data contain approximately 1.5 million distinct CDR3 sequences, 35% to 45% of them singletons. The sequencing input was blood. The receptors were sampled from a woman aged 18-29 years in good health.

The chain carries TRBV29-1 and TRBJ2-3, with D uncertain. Germline lookup yields CDR1 SQVTM and CDR2 ANQGSEA. V was cut by 5 bases and J by 8 bases, with 11 bases left in between. This CDR3 contains 11 residues. The CDR3 nucleotides are TGCAGCGTTCTGGTGCTTGGTACGCAGTATTTT. This encodes CSVLVLGTQYF.

This chain links TRBV20-1 with TRBJ2-3; D possibly corresponds to TRBD2 (6 bases). The CDR3 totals 10 residues. Germline V gene lookup returns CDR1 DFQATT and CDR2 SNEGSKA (reference sequence). This CDR3 is CTEGGGTQYF. The CDR3 DNA reads as TGCACCGAGGGAGGAGGTACGCAGTATTTT.

About this clonotype itself: This may be a read error, as it is one base from a much larger clone. This rearrangement joins TRBV7-3 to TRBJ2-7, with TRBD2 matching over 8 bases. This CDR3 spans 15 amino acids. The germline CDR1 and CDR2 sequences are SGHTA and FQGTGA. The trim removed 5 bases at V and 4 bases at J, leaving 10 bases unmatched. For the CDR3, the DNA is TGTGCCAGCAGCCAATCCGGGACTAGTACTTACGAGCAGTACTTC. Protein product: CASSQSGTSTYEQYF.

Only a few counts were recorded for this clonotype. The chain combines TRBV13 with TRBJ2-5, with D tentatively TRBD2 (5 bases). Trimming stripped 4 bases from V and 4 bases from J, with 10 bases between. This CDR3 region has 13 residues. Germline CDR1 PRHDT, CDR2 FYEKMQ (reference sequence). CDR3 in DNA: TGTGCCAGCAGCTCCGGGATAATAGAGACCCAGTACTTC. Protein sequence: CASSSGIIETQYF.

This sequence joins TRBV3-1 and TRBJ2-1, with D unclear. The end of the DNA aligns better with TRBJ2-7, so the J call may be wrong. CDR3 length: 14 residues. Germline values: CDR1 LGHDT, CDR2 YNNKEL (reference sequence). CDR3: CASSQDSIAAEQYF. CDR3 bases: TGTGCCAGCAGCCAAGATAGTATTGCGGCTGAGCAGTACTTC.

The V and J genes are TRBV11-3 and TRBJ2-1, with a possible D match to TRBD2 (6 bases). The germline CDR1 and CDR2 sequences are SGHNT and YENEEA. V lost 3 bases and J lost 8, with 17 bases in between. This CDR3 has 15 amino acids. The CDR3 DNA reads as TGTGCCAGCAGCTTCGGCGGGACCTTTAGGGATGAGCAGTTCTTC. The encoded protein is CASSFGGTFRDEQFF.